This T cell receptor beta chain originates from a study of graft-versus-host responses after intestinal transplantation. Study in general: Grafts were multivisceral, liver-intestinal, or isolated intestinal.

Study results and limitations: Patients who carried graft-donor T cell macrochimerism also had high graft-versus-host to host-versus-graft clonal ratios in their allografts.

V lost 6 bases to trimming and J lost 0 bases, with 17 bases between them. The germline V gene has CDR1 KGHSH and CDR2 LQKENI. CDR3 length: 16 residues. A note on this clone: The antigen remains undetermined.

Only in-frame clones appear in the TCRdb table, and some are missing; sequencing was by immunoSEQ multiplex PCR. The sample has roughly 28,000 clones, roughly 93% seen once. The source is a human patient who received an intestinal transplant, so some T cells may come from the graft donor. V is TRBV18 and J is TRBJ1-1; D possibly corresponds to TRBD1 (5 bases). The sequenced sample was PBMCs, obtained around 63 days after intestinal transplant. This CDR3 is CASSQSTGSMNTEAFF. CDR3 DNA: TGTGCCAGCTCCCAGAGTACAGGCAGCATGAACACTGAAGCTTTCTTT.